This T cell receptor beta chain was observed in a study of T cell repertoires in cytomegalovirus infection (dated 2019 in TCRdb). Regarding the research as a whole: The peptide stimulations were aimed at well-studied HLA-B-restricted epitopes as well as recently identified HLA-C-restricted CMV epitopes, whose presentation resists viral immunomodulation. Donor HLA type was relevant to the analysis, as public TCR beta signatures indicated carriage of CMV infection together with the matching HLA type.

Notes on this clonotype: The antigen it binds to is not known. Base qualities were left out, and no much larger clone turns up one base away.

Sequences SEHNR (CDR1) and FQNEAQ (CDR2) are obtained from the germline V gene (reference sequence). V is reduced by 1 base and J by 8 bases, leaving a spacing of 11 bases between them. CDR3 length: 13 amino acids, cysteine to phenylalanine. Only the CDR3 region is kept as DNA, spanning 39 bases read in frame from base 1. This specimen's treatment or condition label, interpreted: in vitro stimulation with specific CMV peptide epitopes to enrich CMV-specific T cells. Reads for this sample came from an Illumina HiSeq 1500. TCRdb ran its own pipeline on the public reads, namely fastp trimming at Q25 and MiXCR clone calling, and kept in-frame beta chains. For every CDR3 protein sequence, its rows merge into one entry that carries the most common genes and DNA. The sample has about 770,000 distinct CDR3 sequences on record, about 27% of them singletons. Of the sample, around 13% is held by the ten largest clones.

The paper as a whole reports these results and caveats: In both this cohort and an independent cohort of a few hundred donors, the cumulative frequency of public TCR beta family members distinguished carriers of CMV infection plus the relevant HLA type. The ex vivo response was dominated by HLA-C-restricted CMV-specific TCR beta clonotypes, which also provided the single most frequent clonotype in two of eight donors.

Material: cultured CD8+ T cells from PBMCs, obtained from culture after CMV antigen stimulation. The sequence was obtained from a human donor in good health (CMV status not recorded). Some clones in this sample may be carry-over from other donors' samples. The chain is encoded by TRBV7-9 joined to TRBJ1-2; the D segment could be TRBD1, given 5 matching bases. The CDR3 amino acid sequence is: CASSLGPGRGYTF. The DNA reads TGTGCCAGCAGCTTAGGTCCGGGGCGAGGCTACACCTTC.